This T cell receptor beta chain was identified during a study of shared clonotypes between healthy human individuals. This clone was recorded a few times. This CDR3 is also generated by other DNA sequences in the sample. The CDR3 runs to 13 residues. Trimming pared 0 bases from V and 1 base from J, leaving 4 bases between. The germline V gene encodes CDR1 SGHRS and CDR2 YFSETQ. Some clones are missing from TCRdb's copy, which holds only in-frame ones; the method was immunoSEQ multiplex PCR. The sample lists under 2,500,000 clones, 95% seen once, with 0.1% to 0.15% in the top ten. Sequenced: naive CD4+ T cells sorted from blood. As for subset: CD45RA+ positively selected. V gene TRBV5-1 combines with J gene TRBJ1-1; D ambiguous. The receptor comes from a man aged 18 to 29 in good health. The CDR3 region is CASSLVRNTEAFF. CDR3 sequence (DNA): TGCGCCAGCAGCTTGGTCAGGAACACTGAAGCTTTCTTT.